The rows below give T cell receptor beta chains drawn from one sample of a study of graft-versus-host responses after intestinal transplantation. Libraries were prepared by immunoSEQ multiplex PCR; TCRdb keeps only in-frame clonotypes and omits some of them. The sample includes roughly 17,000 clones, approximately 82% of them seen just once. This specimen consisted of ileum tissue, obtained 17 days after transplant. The receptors were gathered from a human patient who received an intestinal transplant, so some T cells may come from the graft donor. CDR3s include the opening cysteine and the closing phenylalanine or tryptophan. Each record gives: J gene, D gene, clone size, V gene, CDR3 DNA, CDR3 protein. D genes are given only for firm matches. Only part of the rows carry a size: once, few, many, or a class if the clone is expanded.

j_call: TRBJ2-5
d_call: -
clone_size: -
v_call: TRBV11-2
cdr3_nt: TGTGCCAGCAGCCACCGACGGGAACGGGAGACCCAGTACTTC
cdr3_aa: CASSHRRERETQYF

j_call: TRBJ2-7
d_call: -
clone_size: -
v_call: TRBV4-3
cdr3_nt: TGCGCCAGCAGCGTGACCTTCTCCTACGAGCAGTACTTC
cdr3_aa: CASSVTFSYEQYF

j_call: TRBJ2-1
d_call: -
clone_size: -
v_call: TRBV7-8
cdr3_nt: TGTGCCAGCAGCCCTCCCAGAGGGTCCGGGCCTAGCTCCTACAATGAGCAGTTCTTC
cdr3_aa: CASSPPRGSGPSSYNEQFF

j_call: TRBJ1-1
d_call: TRBD1
clone_size: -
v_call: TRBV7-3
cdr3_nt: TGTGCCAGCAGCTTGACAGGGGGAACTGAAGCTTTCTTT
cdr3_aa: CASSLTGGTEAFF

j_call: TRBJ1-3
d_call: TRBD1
clone_size: -
v_call: TRBV9
cdr3_nt: TGTGCCAGCAGCGAGCGGACAGGTTCTGGAAACACCATATATTTT
cdr3_aa: CASSERTGSGNTIYF

j_call: TRBJ2-7
d_call: -
clone_size: -
v_call: TRBV28
cdr3_nt: TGTGCCAGCAGTTTGGGAGACGAGCAGTACTTC
cdr3_aa: CASSLGDEQYF

j_call: TRBJ2-7
d_call: -
clone_size: -
v_call: TRBV18
cdr3_nt: TGTGCCAGCTCACCACCGGCCGGGGTATCCTACGAGCAGTACTTC
cdr3_aa: CASSPPAGVSYEQYF

j_call: TRBJ2-7
d_call: -
clone_size: -
v_call: TRBV10-1
cdr3_nt: TGCGCCAGCCCCCTGGAGTACTTC
cdr3_aa: CASPLEYF

j_call: TRBJ2-7
d_call: TRBD1
clone_size: -
v_call: TRBV11-3
cdr3_nt: TGTGCCAGCAGCTTGGACAGGGACACTCCCAAGTACTTC
cdr3_aa: CASSLDRDTPKYF

j_call: TRBJ2-1
d_call: -
clone_size: once
v_call: TRBV6-4
cdr3_nt: TGTGCCAGCAGTCTAACGACCAGCGGCAATGAGCAGTTCTTC
cdr3_aa: CASSLTTSGNEQFF

j_call: TRBJ2-7
d_call: TRBD2
clone_size: -
v_call: TRBV29-1
cdr3_nt: TGCAGCGTTCGGCTAGCGGGAATAGAGCAGTACTTC
cdr3_aa: CSVRLAGIEQYF

j_call: TRBJ2-1
d_call: -
clone_size: -
v_call: TRBV18
cdr3_nt: TGTGCCAGCTCACCCCCGGACAGCCTATCCTACAATGAGCAGTTCTTC
cdr3_aa: CASSPPDSLSYNEQFF

j_call: TRBJ1-3
d_call: -
clone_size: -
v_call: TRBV7-6
cdr3_nt: TGTGCCAGCAGCTCAAGGGGTTTACAGGGAAACACCATATATTTT
cdr3_aa: CASSSRGLQGNTIYF

j_call: TRBJ1-2
d_call: -
clone_size: -
v_call: TRBV5-1
cdr3_nt: TGCGCCAGCAGCTTGGCCTTGGCAGGGGAGAATATCGGTGGCTACACCTTC
cdr3_aa: CASSLALAGENIGGYTF

j_call: TRBJ2-7
d_call: TRBD2
clone_size: -
v_call: TRBV27
cdr3_nt: TGTGCCAGCAGTTCCCGAGCGGGAGGGCCTCCTTACGAGCAGTACTTC
cdr3_aa: CASSSRAGGPPYEQYF

j_call: TRBJ2-7
d_call: -
clone_size: -
v_call: TRBV7-2
cdr3_nt: TGTGCCAGCAGCTTAGTGGACTTAAATTACGAGCAGTACTTC
cdr3_aa: CASSLVDLNYEQYF

j_call: TRBJ2-6
d_call: -
clone_size: -
v_call: TRBV30
cdr3_nt: TGTGCCTGGAGGGGGGCTGGGGCCAACGTCCTGACTTTC
cdr3_aa: CAWRGAGANVLTF

j_call: TRBJ2-7
d_call: TRBD2
clone_size: -
v_call: TRBV6-1
cdr3_nt: TGTGCCAGCAGTGAGTCCGCGGGAGGGCCACACGAGCAGTACTTC
cdr3_aa: CASSESAGGPHEQYF

j_call: TRBJ2-2
d_call: -
clone_size: -
v_call: TRBV6-1
cdr3_nt: TGTGCCAGCAGGGAGGAGGACGGGAACACCGGGGAGCTGTTTTTT
cdr3_aa: CASREEDGNTGELFF

j_call: TRBJ2-3
d_call: -
clone_size: -
v_call: TRBV16
cdr3_nt: TGTGCCAGCAGCCCGATACTGCGCCCAGGCACAGATACGCAGTATTTT
cdr3_aa: CASSPILRPGTDTQYF

j_call: TRBJ1-4
d_call: TRBD1
clone_size: -
v_call: TRBV2
cdr3_nt: TGTGCCAGCAAAGGACAGGGTGCTGAAAAACTGTTTTTT
cdr3_aa: CASKGQGAEKLFF

j_call: TRBJ2-5
d_call: -
clone_size: few
v_call: TRBV5-6
cdr3_nt: TGTGCCAGCAGCCCGGGCCGTACGGAAATCCAAGAGACCCAGTACTTC
cdr3_aa: CASSPGRTEIQETQYF

j_call: TRBJ1-2
d_call: TRBD1
clone_size: few
v_call: TRBV10-3
cdr3_nt: TGTGCCACCTTTCAGGGGGCCGGCTACACCTTC
cdr3_aa: CATFQGAGYTF